These 18 T cell receptor beta chains originate from one sample sequenced in a study of T cell repertoires in cytomegalovirus infection. Via MiXCR, TCRdb re-called the reads, giving one row per CDR3 protein. Altogether over 90,000 distinct CDR3 sequences are present, approximately 15% being singletons, with the ten largest covering 6.5% to 9.5%. Specimen: PBMCs. Receptors were obtained from a human donor in good health (CMV status not recorded). Some clones in this sample may be carry-over from other donors' samples.

This clonotype was recorded at least ten times. V is TRBV7-2 and J is TRBJ1-5; 7 nucleotides agree with TRBD1. The CDR3 is 14 amino acids. V shed 5 bases, J shed 4 bases, and the junction held 5 bases outside the gene matches. Germline lookup yields CDR1 SGHTA and CDR2 FQGNSA. The CDR3 reads CASSVQGINQPQHF. The CDR3 bases are TGTGCCAGCAGCGTACAGGGGATTAATCAGCCCCAGCATTTT.

This clonotype was recorded at least ten times. This chain connects TRBV7-6 to TRBJ2-3; D not certain. The CDR3 loop spans 12 amino acids. V lost 5 bases and J 2 bases, leaving 5 bases between the germline ends. From germline, CDR1 is SGHVS and CDR2 FNYEAQ. The CDR3: CASSTYTDTQYF. As DNA, the CDR3 is TGTGCCAGCAGCACCTACACAGATACGCAGTATTTT.

This clonotype has ten or more counts. V gene TRBV7-2 combines with J gene TRBJ1-1, with TRBD1 matching over 8 bases. The ends lost 4 bases at V and 4 bases at J; junction bases unmatched: 8. Germline loops: CDR1 SGHTA, CDR2 FQGNSA. CDR3 length: 15 residues. CDR3 region: CASSSQGGTFTEAFF. The CDR3 DNA is TGTGCCAGCAGCTCACAGGGGGGTACTTTCACTGAAGCTTTCTTT.

The V and J genes are TRBV3-1 and TRBJ2-7; possible D gene TRBD1, 6 bases. Germline V lookup: CDR1 LGHDT, CDR2 YNNKEL (reference sequence). The CDR3 covers 12 residues. Trimming left V 2 bases short and J 6 bases short, with 8 bases between. The DNA of the CDR3 is TGTGCCAGCAGCCAAACAGGGTTCGAGCAGTACTTC. Residues: CASSQTGFEQYF.

V is TRBV19 and J is TRBJ2-2; D not certain. The CDR3 length is 14 residues. V was pared by 7 bases and J by 3 bases, with 12 bases between. Germline assignment: CDR1 LNHDA and CDR2 SQIVND (reference sequence). CDR3 coding DNA: TGTGCCAGTAAAGCTCTGGACGACACCGGGGAGCTGTTTTTT. It yields the protein CASKALDDTGELFF.

This clonotype has just a few counts. This chain links TRBV10-3 with TRBJ2-1, with 11 nucleotides matching TRBD2. V was clipped by 0 bases and J by 14 bases; unmatched bases: 15. Germline values: CDR1 ENHRY, CDR2 SYGVKD. The CDR3 covers 17 residues. The CDR3: CAISESNSELAGGKKFF. The CDR3 coding sequence is TGTGCCATCAGTGAGTCTAACAGCGAGCTAGCGGGGGGCAAGAAGTTCTTC.

This clonotype was detected only a few times. V gene TRBV20-1 combines with J gene TRBJ1-4; D remains unclear. Germline V gives CDR1 DFQATT, CDR2 SNEGSKA (reference sequence). Trimming cost V 0 bases and J 3 bases, with 11 bases left between them. The CDR3 has 15 residues. CDR3 nucleotides: TGCAGTGCTAGAGATCGAGCGGAATCTAATGAAAAACTGTTTTTT. It codes for CSARDRAESNEKLFF.

The genes are TRBV2 and TRBJ1-5; 10 bases are a match to TRBD1. CDR1 SNHLY and CDR2 FYNNEI come from the germline V gene. CDR3 length equals 14 residues. Trimming took 8 bases from V and 4 from J; bases not matched to a gene: 5. The chain's CDR3 is CASLPDRGNQPQHF. Here the CDR3 DNA reads TGTGCCAGCCTGCCGGACAGGGGGAATCAGCCCCAGCATTTT.

The chain uses TRBV7-1 and TRBJ1-1; D call uncertain. TRBV7-1 is flagged as an ORF with uncertain function. V was pared by 11 bases and J by 0 bases, with 19 bases between. This CDR3 spans 15 amino acids. Written as DNA, the CDR3 is TGTGCCTCTACTGACGGCGGGTACATGAACACTGAAGCTTTCTTT. This encodes CASTDGGYMNTEAFF.

This clonotype occurred many times. The genes are TRBV15 and TRBJ2-1; 7 bases align to TRBD2. The CDR3 consists of 15 residues. V lost 3 bases to trimming and J lost 4 bases; unmatched junction nucleotides: 6. Germline lookup yields CDR1 LNHNV and CDR2 YYDKDF (reference sequence). This chain's CDR3 is CATSSGWTSYNEQFF. The CDR3 nucleotides read TGTGCCACCAGCAGTGGTTGGACTAGTTACAATGAGCAGTTCTTC.

This clonotype was seen a few times. The chain has TRBV7-2 and TRBJ2-2; TRBD1 might be the D (6 bases). The CDR3 covers 18 residues. Trimming cost V 1 base and J 1 base, with 16 bases left between them. The germline V gene encodes CDR1 SGHTA and CDR2 FQGNSA. The chain's CDR3 is CASSLVGPWTVNTGELFF. The CDR3 region has the DNA TGTGCCAGCAGCTTAGTAGGCCCTTGGACAGTGAACACCGGGGAGCTGTTTTTT.

Of note for this clonotype: With a much larger clone just one base away, this may be a read error. The CDR3 ends on some other residue instead of the conserved phenylalanine or tryptophan, so this is likely a read error. The chain employs TRBV28 and TRBJ2-5; the match to TRBD2 covers 7 bases. The V and J ends lost 2 bases and 5 bases, in that order; junction bases with no gene match: 8. The germline gives CDR1 MDHEN, CDR2 SYDVKM. CDR3 length: 15 residues. The CDR3 nucleotides are TGTGCCAGCAGTTTAACCGGGACTAATTGGGAGACCCAGTACCTC. It is translated as CASSLTGTNWETQYL.

This clonotype was found many times. This chain connects TRBV12-3 or TRBV12-4 to TRBJ1-5; 7 nucleotides agree with TRBD1. The CDR3 is 13 residues long. Trimming cost V 8 bases and J 4 bases; bases outside gene matches: 5. The CDR3 reads CASQGGLNQPQHF. For the CDR3, the DNA is TGTGCCAGCCAGGGGGGGTTAAATCAGCCCCAGCATTTT.

This chain connects TRBV7-9 to TRBJ1-2; D remains unclear. The germline V gene encodes CDR1 SEHNR and CDR2 FQNEAQ (reference sequence). V lost 6 bases, J lost 5 bases, and 10 bases lay in between. This CDR3 has 12 residues. CDR3 region: CASRHDVYGYTF. CDR3 sequence (DNA): TGTGCCAGCAGACACGACGTTTATGGCTACACCTTC.

This clonotype was picked up a small number of times. This sequence joins TRBV27 and TRBJ1-1, with D unclear. This CDR3 contains 15 residues. V dropped 1 base and J dropped 0 bases, with 9 bases sitting between them. Looked up from germline, CDR1 is MNHEY and CDR2 is SMNVEV (reference sequence). The DNA of the CDR3 is TGTGCCAGCAGTTTATACCCTACCATGAACACTGAAGCTTTCTTT. It encodes CASSLYPTMNTEAFF.

This clonotype was counted only a few times. The chain links TRBV5-5 to TRBJ1-5, with a weak D call TRBD1 (6 bases). The V end was cut by 4 bases, the J end by 3 bases, with 14 bases between. The CDR3 totals 15 residues. Germline V gives CDR1 SGHKS, CDR2 YYEKEE (reference sequence). The CDR3 is CASSPTGQYNQPQHF. The DNA of the CDR3 is TGTGCCAGCAGCCCCACTGGACAGTACAATCAGCCCCAGCATTTT.

In this sample, this clonotype turned up a few times. This chain links TRBV5-1 with TRBJ2-7, with D maybe TRBD2 (5 bases). The length of the CDR3 is 13 residues. CDR1 SGHRS and CDR2 YFSETQ come from the germline V gene. Trimming left V 6 bases short and J 3 bases short, with 13 bases between. The CDR3 region has the DNA TGCGCCAGCACCCTTGAGGGCCTCTACGAGCAGTACTTC. This gives the protein CASTLEGLYEQYF.

A word on this clonotype: Being one base from a much bigger clone, this may be a read error. V usage is TRBV7-2 and J usage is TRBJ1-1; no definite D call. The CDR3 loop spans 14 amino acids. Germline assignment: CDR1 SGHTA and CDR2 FQGNSA. The V and J ends lost 5 bases and 5 bases respectively, with 15 bases between them. The CDR3 DNA reads TGTGCCAGCAGCCGCCGATGGCGCAGGACTGAAGCTTTCTTT. This translates into CASSRRWRRTEAFF.